This TCR beta chain was identified during a study of shared clonotypes between healthy human individuals. Study as a whole: Each donor's CD4 naive and CD4 memory cells filled three plates apiece, CD8 naive two, and CD8 memory one.

V dropped 3 bases and J dropped 5; count of bases not matched to a gene: 10. Germline V gene sequence: CDR1 SEHNR, CDR2 FQNEAQ (reference sequence). The CDR3 consists of 18 residues. Sequenced by immunoSEQ multiplex PCR; TCRdb stores in-frame clones only, minus some. Among 2 million to 2.5 million clones, 93% were seen once, and the ten largest hold approximately 0.36%. With regard to this clone: The antigen is not known.

Study-wide points: What naive subsets generally showed was a larger estimated richness than memory subsets showed.

Subsets obtained from CD4+ cells comprised CD45RA+ naive and CD45RA-negative memory cells. The gene calls are TRBV7-9 and TRBJ2-2, with 12 positions matching TRBD2. The sequencing sample was made of naive CD4+ T cells from PBMCs. Subset indicated: CD45RA+ positively selected. This TCR was sampled from a man aged 18 to 30 in good health. Some clones in this sample may be carry-over from other donors' samples. The CDR3 region is CASSLARLAGVRTGELFF. CDR3 bases: TGTGCCAGCAGCTTGGCCCGACTAGCGGGAGTTCGGACCGGGGAGCTGTTTTTT.